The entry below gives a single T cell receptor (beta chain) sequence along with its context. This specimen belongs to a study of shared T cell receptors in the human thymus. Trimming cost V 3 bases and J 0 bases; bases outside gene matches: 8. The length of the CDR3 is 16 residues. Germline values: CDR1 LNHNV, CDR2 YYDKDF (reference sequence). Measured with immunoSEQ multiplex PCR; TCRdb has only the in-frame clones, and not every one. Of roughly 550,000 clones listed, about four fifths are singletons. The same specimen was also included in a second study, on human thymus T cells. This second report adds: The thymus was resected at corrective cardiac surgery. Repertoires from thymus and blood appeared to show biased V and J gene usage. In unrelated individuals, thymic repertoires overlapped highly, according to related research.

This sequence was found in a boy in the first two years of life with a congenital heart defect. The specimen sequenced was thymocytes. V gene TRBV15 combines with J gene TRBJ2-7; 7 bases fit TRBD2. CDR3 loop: CATSRWGGSFSYEQYF. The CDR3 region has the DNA TGTGCCACCAGCAGGTGGGGCGGGAGCTTCTCCTACGAGCAGTACTTC.